The rows below give T cell receptor beta chains drawn from one sample of a study of blood T cell repertoires in COVID-19. Repertoires were generated with immunoSEQ multiplex PCR, while TCRdb's copy carries only in-frame clones and drops some. The repertoire has 220,000 or so clones, around three quarters of them found once; the top ten carry 4.5% to 7%. Sequenced material: peripheral blood. The receptors originated from a woman between 65 and 79 years old with acute or convalescent COVID-19. Both conserved end residues are part of each CDR3. Fields, in order: D gene, CDR3 length, clone size, J gene, V gene, CDR3 protein, CDR3 DNA. The D gene is left open where the match is weak. Not all rows give a size; the values are once, few, many and, for expanded clones, a class.

D gene: -; CDR3 length: 18; clone size: -; J gene: TRBJ2-5; V gene: TRBV6-1; CDR3 protein: CASSEFLRSTRGQETQYF; CDR3 DNA: TGTGCCAGCAGTGAATTCCTGAGATCGACTAGGGGACAAGAGACCCAGTACTTC
D gene: -; CDR3 length: 14; clone size: few; J gene: TRBJ1-1; V gene: TRBV28; CDR3 protein: CASSSRHMNTEAFF; CDR3 DNA: TGTGCCAGCAGCTCCCGACACATGAACACTGAAGCTTTCTTT
D gene: -; CDR3 length: 12; clone size: -; J gene: TRBJ2-1; V gene: TRBV27; CDR3 protein: CASSLREGEQFF; CDR3 DNA: TGTGCCAGCAGTTTACGCGAGGGTGAGCAGTTCTTC
D gene: -; CDR3 length: 14; clone size: -; J gene: TRBJ2-5; V gene: TRBV5-1; CDR3 protein: CASSLFRGQETQYF; CDR3 DNA: TGCGCCAGCAGCTTGTTCCGGGGCCAAGAGACCCAGTACTTC
D gene: TRBD1; CDR3 length: 14; clone size: -; J gene: TRBJ2-3; V gene: TRBV5-1; CDR3 protein: CASSPGQGADTQYF; CDR3 DNA: TGCGCCAGCAGCCCTGGACAGGGGGCAGATACGCAGTATTTT
D gene: -; CDR3 length: 17; clone size: -; J gene: TRBJ2-3; V gene: TRBV15; CDR3 protein: CATSRDYAGTTTDTQYF; CDR3 DNA: TGTGCCACCAGCAGAGATTACGCAGGGACAACCACAGATACGCAGTATTTT
D gene: TRBD2; CDR3 length: 17; clone size: -; J gene: TRBJ2-2; V gene: TRBV6-4; CDR3 protein: CASSLEPGGGHTGELFF; CDR3 DNA: TGTGCCAGCAGTTTAGAACCGGGAGGAGGACACACCGGGGAGCTGTTTTTT
D gene: TRBD2; CDR3 length: 15; clone size: -; J gene: TRBJ2-1; V gene: TRBV6-4; CDR3 protein: CASSEGQAGGNEQFF; CDR3 DNA: TGTGCCAGCAGTGAAGGTCAAGCGGGAGGTAATGAGCAGTTCTTC
D gene: TRBD2; CDR3 length: 15; clone size: -; J gene: TRBJ2-5; V gene: TRBV5-4; CDR3 protein: CASRTGAGGQETQYF; CDR3 DNA: TGTGCCAGCAGGACAGGAGCGGGGGGCCAAGAGACCCAGTACTTC
D gene: TRBD1; CDR3 length: 16; clone size: -; J gene: TRBJ1-1; V gene: TRBV9; CDR3 protein: CASSVGVGQQNTEAFF; CDR3 DNA: TGTGCCAGCAGCGTAGGGGTGGGACAGCAGAACACTGAAGCTTTCTTT
D gene: TRBD1; CDR3 length: 16; clone size: -; J gene: TRBJ2-2; V gene: TRBV24-1; CDR3 protein: CATSDSSGTGYGELFF; CDR3 DNA: TGTGCCACCAGTGATTCGTCCGGGACAGGGTACGGGGAGCTGTTTTTT
D gene: -; CDR3 length: 13; clone size: -; J gene: TRBJ1-1; V gene: TRBV3-1/TRBV3-2; CDR3 protein: CASSHGQNTEAFF; CDR3 DNA: TGTGCCAGCAGCCATGGGCAGAACACTGAAGCTTTCTTT
D gene: -; CDR3 length: 14; clone size: few; J gene: TRBJ1-6; V gene: TRBV2; CDR3 protein: CASSGTSHNSPLHF; CDR3 DNA: TGTGCCAGCAGTGGAACATCTCATAATTCACCCCTCCACTTT
D gene: TRBD1; CDR3 length: 12; clone size: -; J gene: TRBJ2-7; V gene: TRBV10-3; CDR3 protein: CAIRTGGYEQYF; CDR3 DNA: TGTGCCATCAGGACAGGGGGCTACGAGCAGTACTTC
D gene: TRBD2; CDR3 length: 16; clone size: -; J gene: TRBJ2-7; V gene: TRBV7-2; CDR3 protein: CASSLVPAGGPHEQYF; CDR3 DNA: TGTGCCAGCAGCTTAGTCCCGGCGGGAGGGCCCCACGAGCAGTACTTC
D gene: TRBD1; CDR3 length: 13; clone size: -; J gene: TRBJ2-1; V gene: TRBV6-4; CDR3 protein: CASSDRGQNEQFF; CDR3 DNA: TGTGCCAGCAGTGACAGGGGGCAAAATGAGCAGTTCTTC
D gene: -; CDR3 length: 12; clone size: once; J gene: TRBJ1-1; V gene: TRBV28; CDR3 protein: CASSLEKTGAFF; CDR3 DNA: TGTGCCAGCAGTTTGGAGAAGACGGGGGCTTTCTTT
D gene: -; CDR3 length: 13; clone size: -; J gene: TRBJ2-7; V gene: TRBV5-5; CDR3 protein: CASSLTRDYEQYF; CDR3 DNA: TGTGCCAGCAGTTTGACCAGGGACTACGAGCAGTACTTC
D gene: TRBD2; CDR3 length: 13; clone size: once; J gene: TRBJ2-5; V gene: TRBV18; CDR3 protein: CASSPRREETQYF; CDR3 DNA: TGTGCCAGCTCACCTAGGCGGGAGGAGACCCAGTACTTC
D gene: TRBD1; CDR3 length: 14; clone size: -; J gene: TRBJ1-1; V gene: TRBV5-1; CDR3 protein: CASSLEGAGTEAFF; CDR3 DNA: TGCGCCAGCAGCTTGGAGGGGGCAGGGACTGAAGCTTTCTTT
D gene: -; CDR3 length: 14; clone size: -; J gene: TRBJ1-5; V gene: TRBV3-1/TRBV3-2; CDR3 protein: CASSHGGANQPQHF; CDR3 DNA: TGTGCCAGCAGCCATGGGGGGGCCAATCAGCCCCAGCATTTT
D gene: -; CDR3 length: 14; clone size: -; J gene: TRBJ2-2; V gene: TRBV14; CDR3 protein: CASSQVIDTGELFF; CDR3 DNA: TGTGCCAGCAGCCAAGTAATTGACACCGGGGAGCTGTTTTTT
D gene: -; CDR3 length: 12; clone size: -; J gene: TRBJ1-1; V gene: TRBV18; CDR3 protein: CASSPEGTEAFF; CDR3 DNA: TGTGCCAGCTCACCTGAGGGTACTGAAGCTTTCTTT
D gene: TRBD2; CDR3 length: 20; clone size: -; J gene: TRBJ2-1; V gene: TRBV4-1; CDR3 protein: CASSQGDGSTSGGSYNEQFF; CDR3 DNA: TGCGCCAGCAGCCAGGGGGACGGGAGTACTAGCGGGGGTTCCTACAATGAGCAGTTCTTC
D gene: -; CDR3 length: 14; clone size: -; J gene: TRBJ1-5; V gene: TRBV21-1; CDR3 protein: CASSHPHRNQPQHF; CDR3 DNA: TGTGCCAGCAGCCACCCACATCGCAATCAGCCCCAGCATTTT
D gene: TRBD2; CDR3 length: 15; clone size: -; J gene: TRBJ2-1; V gene: TRBV11-2; CDR3 protein: CASSLVRTSGDEQFF; CDR3 DNA: TGTGCCAGCAGCTTAGTCCGGACTAGCGGCGATGAGCAGTTCTTC
D gene: TRBD2; CDR3 length: 17; clone size: -; J gene: TRBJ2-3; V gene: TRBV10-3; CDR3 protein: CAISEYRTSGGTDTQYF; CDR3 DNA: TGTGCCATCAGTGAGTATAGGACTAGCGGAGGCACAGATACGCAGTATTTT
D gene: TRBD1; CDR3 length: 17; clone size: once; J gene: TRBJ1-2; V gene: TRBV19; CDR3 protein: CASRGTGGDVPFYGYTF; CDR3 DNA: TGTGCCAGTAGGGGGACAGGGGGCGATGTCCCCTTCTATGGCTACACCTTC
D gene: -; CDR3 length: 15; clone size: -; J gene: TRBJ2-3; V gene: TRBV7-9; CDR3 protein: CASSRTDDSTDTQYF; CDR3 DNA: TGTGCCAGCAGCCGGACAGACGACAGCACAGATACGCAGTATTTT
D gene: TRBD2; CDR3 length: 14; clone size: -; J gene: TRBJ2-7; V gene: TRBV5-4; CDR3 protein: CASSPGLARYEQYF; CDR3 DNA: TGTGCCAGCAGCCCGGGACTAGCGCGTTACGAGCAGTACTTC